These 5 T cell receptor delta chains came from one sample sequenced in a study of γδ T cells in repeated Plasmodium falciparum infection. TCRdb redid the clone calls on the multiplex PCR reads with CATT. This table holds 50,000 or so delta-chain clones, about 1.6% found once. Flow sorting of PBMC yielded separate Vgamma9/Vdelta2+ and Vdelta2-negative gammadelta T cell populations for bulk repertoire analysis. Sequences were obtained from gamma-delta T cells from blood. Receptor source: a pool of human donors (malaria-infected and uninfected, not separated).

Remarks on this clone: The protein held in TCRdb is that of a much larger clone and does not match this DNA's translation at residue 10, likely because of a read error; the protein shown is translated from the DNA. The chain uses TRDV1 and TRDJ1, with 12 bases identical to TRDD3. Assignment of the J gene here rests on matching the DNA to germline, because TCRdb gives none. This CDR3 has 23 amino acids. V dropped 5 bases and J dropped 2; count of bases not matched to a gene: 27. Per germline, CDR1 TSWWSYY and CDR2 QGS. The CDR3 loop reads CALGRRVVTQKLGDTPSTDKLIF. In DNA, the CDR3 is TGTGCTCTTGGGAGAAGGGTAGTTACCCAAAAACTGGGGGATACTCCCAGTACCGATAAACTCATCTTT.

About this clone itself: This DNA's translation and the protein TCRdb lists, from a much larger clone, do not match at residue 4, likely due to a read error; the protein shown is translated from the DNA. This sequence joins TRDV1 and TRDJ1; a weak D match, TRDD3 (5 bases). TCRdb leaves out the J gene; it was filled in here by matching the DNA to germline. CDR1 and CDR2 (germline): TSWWSYY, QGS. Trimming took off 8 bases at V and 2 bases at J, with 30 bases between the two ends. This CDR3 region has 19 residues. In DNA, the CDR3 is TGTGCTCTTAGGCACCCAGGCCTGACCACCTGGGTGGGTACCGATAAACTCATCTTT. Amino acid sequence: CALRHPGLTTWVGTDKLIF.

Points on this clone: A far larger clone differs by one base, so this is likely a read error. Other DNA variants within this sample encode the same CDR3. The V gene was identified as TRDV1, while no J gene was called; TRDD3, the table's D call, lacks a check against the DNA. The CDR3 is 20 amino acids. CDR1 is TSWWSYY, CDR2 QGS, per germline. CDR3 sequence: CALGERPVLLGDPYTDKLIF. The CDR3, as DNA: TGTGCTCTTGGGGAACGTCCAGTCCTACTGGGGGACCCGTACACCGATAAGCTCATCTTT.

This clone was picked up many times. Other DNA sequences in the same sample also yield this CDR3. The chain is built from TRDV1 and TRDJ1, with TRDD3 identical over 11 bases. Per germline, CDR1 TSWWSYY and CDR2 QGS. Trimming took 0 bases from V and 0 from J; bases not matched to a gene: 24. This CDR3 is 24 amino acids long. The DNA for the CDR3 is TGTGCTCTTGGGGAACTCAGATCCTATCTCCTTCGTACTGGGGGATATATCCACACCGATAAACTCATCTTT. Amino acids: CALGELRSYLLRTGGYIHTDKLIF.

In this sample, this clone turned up many times. This DNA's translation differs at residue 13 from TCRdb's protein, which comes from a much larger clone; a read error is likely, and the protein shown is translated from the DNA. The V gene is listed as TRDV2; no J gene was called; the table's D call of TRDD3 was not tested on the DNA. This CDR3 has 15 residues. CDR1 GEAIGNYY and CDR2 EKD come from the germline V gene. Here the CDR3 reads CACDALLGGTDKPIF. The CDR3 nucleotides are TGTGCCTGTGACGCCTTACTGGGGGGGACCGATAAACCCATCTTT.